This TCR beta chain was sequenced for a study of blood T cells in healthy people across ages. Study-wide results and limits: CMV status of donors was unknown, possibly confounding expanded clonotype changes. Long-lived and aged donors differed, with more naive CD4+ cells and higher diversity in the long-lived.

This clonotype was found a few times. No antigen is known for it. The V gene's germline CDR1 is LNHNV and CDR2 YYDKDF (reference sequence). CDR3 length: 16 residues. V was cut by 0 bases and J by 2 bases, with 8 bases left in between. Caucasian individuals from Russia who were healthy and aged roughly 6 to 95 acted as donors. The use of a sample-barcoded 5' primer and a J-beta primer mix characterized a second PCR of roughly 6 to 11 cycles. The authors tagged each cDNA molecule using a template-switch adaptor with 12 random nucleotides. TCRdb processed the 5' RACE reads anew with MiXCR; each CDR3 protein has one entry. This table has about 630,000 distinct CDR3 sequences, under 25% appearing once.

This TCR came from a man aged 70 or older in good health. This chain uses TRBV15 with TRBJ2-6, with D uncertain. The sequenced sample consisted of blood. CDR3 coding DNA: TGTGCCACCAGCAGAGACGTCCGGGCTGGGGCCAACGTCCTGACTTTC. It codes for CATSRDVRAGANVLTF.